Sequencing of this T cell receptor beta chain was carried out in a study of low-dose radiotherapy and immunotherapy resistance in tumors. The CDR3 consists of 14 residues. V shed 8 bases and J shed 4 bases, with 18 bases lying between them. Per the germline V gene, CDR1 is MDHEN and CDR2 is SYDVKM. Time point: before trial treatment. Advanced solid tumors lacking tumor-infiltrating lymphocytes were present in eligible patients. First-strand cDNA used TRAV- and TRBV-specific primers, covering alpha and beta chains. Amplification, which lasted 20 PCR cycles, used a constant-region primer and V-primer adapter to amplify TCRs. TCRdb ran MiXCR on the reads and lists one entry per CDR3 protein. This repertoire shows tens of thousands of distinct CDR3 sequences, 15% to 20% found once; its top ten account for roughly 2.8%.

Here the sequenced sample was PBMCs, taken before treatment. The chain combines TRBV28 with TRBJ2-7; a possible D gene is TRBD1 (5 bases). The TCR was taken from a male donor with prostate cancer. CDR3 protein: CASRKETEIYEQYF. The CDR3 coding sequence is TGTGCCAGCCGTAAAGAGACAGAGATTTACGAGCAGTACTTC.